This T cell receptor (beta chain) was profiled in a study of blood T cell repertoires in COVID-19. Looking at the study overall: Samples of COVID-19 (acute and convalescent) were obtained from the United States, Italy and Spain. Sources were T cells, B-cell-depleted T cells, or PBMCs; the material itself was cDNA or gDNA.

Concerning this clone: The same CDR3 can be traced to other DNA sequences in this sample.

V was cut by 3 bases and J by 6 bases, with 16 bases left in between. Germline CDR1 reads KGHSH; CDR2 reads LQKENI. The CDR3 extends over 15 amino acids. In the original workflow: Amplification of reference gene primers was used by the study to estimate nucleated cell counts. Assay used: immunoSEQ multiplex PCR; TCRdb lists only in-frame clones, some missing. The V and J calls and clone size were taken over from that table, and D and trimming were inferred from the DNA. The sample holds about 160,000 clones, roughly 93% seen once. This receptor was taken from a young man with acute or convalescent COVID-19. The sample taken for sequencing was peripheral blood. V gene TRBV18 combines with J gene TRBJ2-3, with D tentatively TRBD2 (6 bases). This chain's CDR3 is CASSPGGALRDTQYF. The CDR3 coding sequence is TGTGCCAGCTCACCGGGCGGGGCCCTGAGGGATACGCAGTATTTT.